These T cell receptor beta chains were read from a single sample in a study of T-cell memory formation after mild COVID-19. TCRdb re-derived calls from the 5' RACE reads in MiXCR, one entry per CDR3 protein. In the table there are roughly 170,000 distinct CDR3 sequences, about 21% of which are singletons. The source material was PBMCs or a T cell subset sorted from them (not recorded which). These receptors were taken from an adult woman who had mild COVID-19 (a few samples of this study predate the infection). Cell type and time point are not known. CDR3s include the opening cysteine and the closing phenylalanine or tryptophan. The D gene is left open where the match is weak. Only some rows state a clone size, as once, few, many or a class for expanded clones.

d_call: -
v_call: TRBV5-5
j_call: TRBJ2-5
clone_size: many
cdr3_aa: CASSFMGGGETQYF
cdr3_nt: TGTGCCAGCAGCTTCATGGGGGGTGGAGAGACCCAGTACTTC

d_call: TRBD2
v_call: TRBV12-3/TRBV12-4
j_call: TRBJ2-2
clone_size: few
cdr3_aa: CASSPPGGGANTGELFF
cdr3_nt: TGTGCCAGCAGCCCTCCGGGGGGGGGCGCGAACACCGGGGAGCTGTTTTTT

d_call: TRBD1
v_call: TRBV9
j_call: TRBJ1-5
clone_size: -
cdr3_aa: CASSPGEGAGQPQHF
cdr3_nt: TGTGCCAGCAGCCCCGGCGAGGGGGCCGGGCAGCCCCAGCATTTT

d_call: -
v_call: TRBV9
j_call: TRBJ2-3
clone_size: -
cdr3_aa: CASSVGTSDTQYF
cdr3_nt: TGTGCCAGCAGCGTAGGAACGTCAGATACGCAGTATTTT

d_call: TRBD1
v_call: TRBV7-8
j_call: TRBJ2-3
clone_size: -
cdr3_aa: CASLTGVADTQYF
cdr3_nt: TGTGCCAGCCTGACAGGGGTTGCAGATACGCAGTATTTT

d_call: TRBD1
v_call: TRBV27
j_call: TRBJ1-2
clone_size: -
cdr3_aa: CASSLSGTGDYGYTF
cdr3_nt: TGTGCCAGCAGTTTAAGTGGGACAGGGGACTATGGCTACACCTTC

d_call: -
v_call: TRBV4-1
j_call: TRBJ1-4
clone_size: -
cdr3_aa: CASSPPGEKLFF
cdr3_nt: TGCGCCAGCAGCCCCCCCGGGGAAAAACTGTTTTTT

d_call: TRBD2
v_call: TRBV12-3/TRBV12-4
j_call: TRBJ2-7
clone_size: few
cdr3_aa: CASSPGTSGVSYEQYF
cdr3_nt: TGTGCCAGCAGTCCAGGGACTAGCGGGGTCTCCTACGAGCAGTACTTC

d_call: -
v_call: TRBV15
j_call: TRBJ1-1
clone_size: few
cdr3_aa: CATSRDLNTEAFF
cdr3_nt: TGTGCCACCAGCAGAGACTTGAACACTGAAGCTTTCTTT

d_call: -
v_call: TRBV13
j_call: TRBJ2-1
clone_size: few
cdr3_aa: CASSPPRPGIAGDEQFF
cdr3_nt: TGTGCCAGCAGTCCTCCCCGGCCCGGGATCGCCGGGGATGAGCAGTTCTTC

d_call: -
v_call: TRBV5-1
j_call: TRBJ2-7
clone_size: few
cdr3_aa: CASSLEPGSHSYEQYF
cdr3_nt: TGCGCCAGCAGCTTGGAGCCAGGGTCACACTCCTACGAGCAGTACTTC

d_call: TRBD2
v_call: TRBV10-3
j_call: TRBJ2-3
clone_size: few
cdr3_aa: CAISDSGSPDTQYF
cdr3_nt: TGTGCCATCAGTGACAGCGGGAGCCCAGATACGCAGTATTTT

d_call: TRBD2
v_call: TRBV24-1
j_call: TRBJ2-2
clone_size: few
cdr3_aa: CDTSDPLAGAHTGELFF
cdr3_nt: TGTGACACCAGTGATCCCTTAGCGGGGGCGCACACCGGGGAGCTGTTTTTT

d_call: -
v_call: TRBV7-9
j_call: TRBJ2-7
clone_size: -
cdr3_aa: CASSPIDRYSNEQYF
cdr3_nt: TGTGCCAGCAGCCCCATCGACAGATACTCCAACGAGCAGTACTTC

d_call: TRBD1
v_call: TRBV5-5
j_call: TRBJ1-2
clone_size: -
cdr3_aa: CASSLGTGRSNYGYTF
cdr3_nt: TGTGCCAGCAGCTTGGGGACAGGAAGATCTAACTATGGCTACACCTTC